A single sample is the source of the 6 T cell receptor beta chains below, sequenced in a study of shared clonotypes between healthy human individuals. Libraries were prepared by immunoSEQ multiplex PCR; TCRdb keeps only in-frame clonotypes and omits some of them. The profile shows roughly 2,000,000 clones, around 93% of them singletons. Terminally differentiated effector memory CD45RA+ cells were excluded from the naive CD8 cells, which were CD45RO-negative and positively selected for CCR7. Specimen: naive CD8+ T cells from PBMCs. Receptor source: a man aged 18-30 years in good health. Some clones in this sample may be carry-over from other donors' samples.

This clone was observed a single time. This sequence joins TRBV5-6 and TRBJ1-6; no definite D call. Trimming removed 1 base from V and 5 bases from J, with 7 bases in between. Germline-derived CDR1 and CDR2 are SGHDT and YYEEEE. The CDR3 extends over 14 amino acids. Here the CDR3 reads CASSLLPDNSPLHF. CDR3 nucleotide sequence: TGTGCCAGCAGCTTGTTACCAGATAATTCACCCCTCCACTTT.

This chain links TRBV29-1 with TRBJ2-2; D ambiguous. The CDR3 contains 12 residues. Trimming stripped 4 bases from V and 6 bases from J, with 9 bases between. In germline, CDR1 is SQVTM, CDR2 ANQGSEA. Written as DNA, the CDR3 is TGCAGCGTTGCTTCTATGGCCGGGGAGCTGTTTTTT. Translating it yields CSVASMAGELFF.

The chain links TRBV7-3 to TRBJ2-7; 7 nucleotides align to TRBD2. This CDR3 has 13 amino acids. With 5 bases clipped from V and 4 bases from J, the junction kept 5 bases outside the gene matches. Germline V gene lookup returns CDR1 SGHTA and CDR2 FQGTGA. The CDR3 DNA reads TGTGCCAGCAGCCTTCGGGGGGAGTACGAGCAGTACTTC. Residues: CASSLRGEYEQYF.

The V gene is TRBV19, the J gene TRBJ1-5, with 9 bases aligning to TRBD1. CDR1 is LNHDA and CDR2 is SQIVND in the germline V gene (reference sequence). The CDR3 loop spans 15 amino acids. With V trimmed by 6 bases and J by 0 bases, 3 bases remained unmatched. The CDR3 sequence is CASRWDRASNQPQHF. Here the CDR3 DNA reads TGTGCCAGTAGATGGGACAGGGCTAGCAATCAGCCCCAGCATTTT.

V gene TRBV7-6 combines with J gene TRBJ2-2, with 8 bases aligning to TRBD1. The CDR3 is 16 residues long. CDR1 and CDR2 from the germline V gene are SGHVS and FNYEAQ. V shed 3 bases and J 4 bases; nucleotides not matched to a gene: 7. The CDR3 loop is CASSFARTGTTGELFF. In DNA form, the CDR3 reads TGTGCCAGCAGCTTCGCCCGGACAGGGACCACCGGGGAGCTGTTTTTT.

The chain is built from TRBV27 and TRBJ1-1, with 7 bases matching TRBD1. V shed 6 bases and J 1 base; nucleotides not matched to a gene: 8. The length of the CDR3 is 15 residues. Germline V gene lookup returns CDR1 MNHEY and CDR2 SMNVEV (reference sequence). CDR3 DNA: TGTGCCAGCAGGCAAGAGTGGACAGGGAACACTGAAGCTTTCTTT. Amino acids: CASRQEWTGNTEAFF.